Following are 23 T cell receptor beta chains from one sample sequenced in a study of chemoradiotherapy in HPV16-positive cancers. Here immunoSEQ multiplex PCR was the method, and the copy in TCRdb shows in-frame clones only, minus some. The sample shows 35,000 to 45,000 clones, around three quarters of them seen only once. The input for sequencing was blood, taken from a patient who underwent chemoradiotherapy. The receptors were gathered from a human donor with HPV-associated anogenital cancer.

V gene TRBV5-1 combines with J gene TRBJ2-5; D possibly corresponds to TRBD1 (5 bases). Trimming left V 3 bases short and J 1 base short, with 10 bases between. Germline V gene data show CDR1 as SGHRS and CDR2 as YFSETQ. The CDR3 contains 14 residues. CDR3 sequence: CASSSGSGQETQYF. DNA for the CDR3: TGCGCCAGCAGCTCAGGGTCGGGCCAAGAGACCCAGTACTTC. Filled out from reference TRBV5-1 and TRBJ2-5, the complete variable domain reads KAGVTQTPRYLIKTRGQQVTLSCSPISGHRSVSWYQQTPGQGLQFLFEYFSETQRNKGNFPGRFSGRQFSNSRSEMNVSTLELGDSALYLCASSSGSGQETQYFGPGTRLLVL.

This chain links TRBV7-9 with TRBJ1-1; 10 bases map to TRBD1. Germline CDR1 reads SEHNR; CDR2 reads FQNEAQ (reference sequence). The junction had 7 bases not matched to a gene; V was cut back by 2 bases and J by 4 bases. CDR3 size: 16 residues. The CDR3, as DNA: TGTGCCAGCAGCTTACTCCCAGGACAGGGGGGCACTGAAGCTTTCTTT. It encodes CASSLLPGQGGTEAFF.

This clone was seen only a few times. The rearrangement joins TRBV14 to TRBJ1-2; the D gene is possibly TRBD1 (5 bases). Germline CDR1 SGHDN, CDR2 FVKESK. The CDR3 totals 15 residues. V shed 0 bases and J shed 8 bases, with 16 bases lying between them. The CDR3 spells CASSQDSFRGEGYTF. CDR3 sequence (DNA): TGTGCCAGCAGCCAAGATTCGTTCCGGGGCGAGGGCTACACCTTC. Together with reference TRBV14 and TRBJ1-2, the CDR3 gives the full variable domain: EAGVTQFPSHSVIEKGQTVTLRCDPISGHDNLYWYRRVMGKEIKFLLHFVKESKQDESGMPNNRFLAERTGGTYSTLKVQPAELEDSGVYFCASSQDSFRGEGYTFGSGTRLTVV.

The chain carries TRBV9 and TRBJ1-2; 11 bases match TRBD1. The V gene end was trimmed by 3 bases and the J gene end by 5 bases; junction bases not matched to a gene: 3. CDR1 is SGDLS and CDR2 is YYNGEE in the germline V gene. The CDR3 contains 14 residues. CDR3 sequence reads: CASSEGQGAYGYTF. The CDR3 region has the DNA TGTGCCAGCAGCGAAGGACAGGGGGCATATGGCTACACCTTC. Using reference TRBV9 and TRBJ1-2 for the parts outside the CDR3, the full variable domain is DSGVTQTPKHLITATGQRVTLRCSPRSGDLSVYWYQQSLDQGLQFLIQYYNGEERAKGNILERFSAQQFPDLHSELNLSSLELGDSALYFCASSEGQGAYGYTFGSGTRLTVV.

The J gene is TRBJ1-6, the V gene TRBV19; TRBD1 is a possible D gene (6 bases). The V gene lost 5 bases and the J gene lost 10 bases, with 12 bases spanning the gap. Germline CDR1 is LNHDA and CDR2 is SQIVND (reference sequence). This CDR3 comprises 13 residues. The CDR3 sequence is CASSSGVGSPLHF. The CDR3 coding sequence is TGTGCCAGTAGTTCAGGGGTCGGATCACCCCTCCACTTT. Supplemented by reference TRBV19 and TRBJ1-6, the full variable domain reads DGGITQSPKYLFRKEGQNVTLSCEQNLNHDAMYWYRQDPGQGLRLIYYSQIVNDFQKGDIAEGYSVSREKKESFPLTVTSAQKNPTAFYLCASSSGVGSPLHFGNGTRLTVT.

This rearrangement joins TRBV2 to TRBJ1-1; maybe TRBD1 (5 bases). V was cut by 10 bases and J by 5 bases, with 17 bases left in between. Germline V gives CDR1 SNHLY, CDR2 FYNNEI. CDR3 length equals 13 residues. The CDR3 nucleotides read TGTGCCACCATGACAGAACTGGGAACTGAAGCTTTCTTT. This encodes CATMTELGTEAFF.

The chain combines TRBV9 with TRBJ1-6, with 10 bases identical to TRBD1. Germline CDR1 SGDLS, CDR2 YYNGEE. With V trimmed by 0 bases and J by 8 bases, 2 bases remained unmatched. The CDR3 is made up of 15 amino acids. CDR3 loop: CASSVGDRGYSPLHF. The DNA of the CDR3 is TGTGCCAGCAGCGTAGGGGACAGGGGTTATTCACCCCTCCACTTT.

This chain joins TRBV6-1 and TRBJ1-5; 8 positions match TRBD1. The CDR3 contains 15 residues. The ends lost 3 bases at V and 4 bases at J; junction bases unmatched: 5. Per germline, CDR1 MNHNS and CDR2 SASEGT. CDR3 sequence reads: CASSDGQGGNQPQHF. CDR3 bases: TGTGCCAGCAGTGATGGACAGGGCGGTAATCAGCCCCAGCATTTT.

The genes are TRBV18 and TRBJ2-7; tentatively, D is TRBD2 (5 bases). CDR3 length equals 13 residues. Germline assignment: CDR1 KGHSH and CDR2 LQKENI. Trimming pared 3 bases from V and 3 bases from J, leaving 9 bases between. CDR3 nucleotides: TGTGCCAGCTCACCCGGGATAGACTACGAGCAGTACTTC. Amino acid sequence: CASSPGIDYEQYF.

CDR3: CASSFSGGTGREKLFF. In DNA form, the CDR3 reads TGTGCCAGCAGCTTTAGTGGAGGGACAGGGCGTGAAAAACTGTTTTTT. The chain joins TRBV7-2 to TRBJ1-4; 9 positions agree with TRBD1. Germline CDR1 SGHTA, CDR2 FQGNSA. Trimming took 3 bases from V and 7 from J; bases not matched to a gene: 9. This CDR3 has 16 amino acids.

CDR3: CASSPQGGGETQYF. In nucleotides, the CDR3 is TGTGCCAGCTCACCCCAGGGGGGTGGAGAGACCCAGTACTTC. The chain recombines TRBV18 with TRBJ2-5, with TRBD1 as a possible D gene (7 bases). Germline CDR1 is KGHSH and CDR2 is LQKENI. The V end lost 3 bases, the J end lost 4 bases, and 12 bases lay between the germline ends. This CDR3 spans 14 amino acids.

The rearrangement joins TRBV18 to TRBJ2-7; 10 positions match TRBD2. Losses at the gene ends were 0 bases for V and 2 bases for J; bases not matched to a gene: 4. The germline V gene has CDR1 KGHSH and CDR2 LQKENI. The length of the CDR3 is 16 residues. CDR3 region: CASSPPTSGSPYEQYF. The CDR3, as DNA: TGTGCCAGCTCACCACCGACTAGCGGGTCCCCCTACGAGCAGTACTTC.

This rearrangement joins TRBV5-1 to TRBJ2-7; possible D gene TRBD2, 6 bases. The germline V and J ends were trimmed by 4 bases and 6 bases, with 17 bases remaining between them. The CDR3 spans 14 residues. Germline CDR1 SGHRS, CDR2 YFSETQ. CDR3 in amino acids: CASSPGTPRGEQYF. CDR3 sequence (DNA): TGCGCCAGCAGCCCCGGGACTCCACGGGGCGAGCAGTACTTC.

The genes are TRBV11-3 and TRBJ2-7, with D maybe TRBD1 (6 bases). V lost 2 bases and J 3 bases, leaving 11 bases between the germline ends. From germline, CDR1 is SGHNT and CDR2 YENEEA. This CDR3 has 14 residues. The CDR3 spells CASSLYRENYEQYF. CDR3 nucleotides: TGTGCCAGCAGCTTATACAGGGAGAACTACGAGCAGTACTTC.

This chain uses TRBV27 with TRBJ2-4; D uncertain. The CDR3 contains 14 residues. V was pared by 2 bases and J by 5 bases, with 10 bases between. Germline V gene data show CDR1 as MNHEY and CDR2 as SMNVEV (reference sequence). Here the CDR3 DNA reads TGTGCCAGCAGTTTAAACACAGCGCAAAACATTCAGTACTTC. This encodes CASSLNTAQNIQYF.

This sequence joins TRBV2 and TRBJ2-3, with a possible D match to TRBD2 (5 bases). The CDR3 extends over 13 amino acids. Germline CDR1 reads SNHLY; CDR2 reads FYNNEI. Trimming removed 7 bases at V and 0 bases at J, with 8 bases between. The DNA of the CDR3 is TGTGCCAGCATAGCGCGGAGCACAGATACGCAGTATTTT. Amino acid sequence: CASIARSTDTQYF.

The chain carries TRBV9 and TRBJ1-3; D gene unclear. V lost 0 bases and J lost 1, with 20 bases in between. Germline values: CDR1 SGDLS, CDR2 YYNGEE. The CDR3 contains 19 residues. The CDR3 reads CASSVAAATNDASGNTIYF. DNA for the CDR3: TGTGCCAGCAGCGTAGCGGCAGCCACTAATGATGCTTCTGGAAACACCATATATTTT. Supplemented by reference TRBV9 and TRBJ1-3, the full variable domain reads DSGVTQTPKHLITATGQRVTLRCSPRSGDLSVYWYQQSLDQGLQFLIQYYNGEERAKGNILERFSAQQFPDLHSELNLSSLELGDSALYFCASSVAAATNDASGNTIYFGEGSWLTVV.

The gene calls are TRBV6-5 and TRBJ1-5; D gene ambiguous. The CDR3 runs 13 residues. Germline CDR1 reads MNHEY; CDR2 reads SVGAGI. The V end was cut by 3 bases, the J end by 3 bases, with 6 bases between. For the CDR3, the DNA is TGTGCCAGCAGTTATTTGGCCAATCAGCCCCAGCATTTT. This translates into CASSYLANQPQHF.

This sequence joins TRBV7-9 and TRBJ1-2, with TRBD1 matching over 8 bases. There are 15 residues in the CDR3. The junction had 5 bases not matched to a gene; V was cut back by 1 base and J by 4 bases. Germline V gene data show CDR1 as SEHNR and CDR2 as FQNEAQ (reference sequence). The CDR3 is CASSLGTGGAYGYTF. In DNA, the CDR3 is TGTGCCAGCAGCTTAGGTACAGGGGGAGCCTATGGCTACACCTTC.

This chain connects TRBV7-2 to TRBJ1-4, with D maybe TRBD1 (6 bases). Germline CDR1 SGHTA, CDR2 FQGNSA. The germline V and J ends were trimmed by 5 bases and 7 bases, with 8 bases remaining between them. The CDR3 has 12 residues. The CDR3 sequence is CASSIRGEKLFF. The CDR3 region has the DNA TGTGCCAGCAGCATCAGGGGTGAAAAACTGTTTTTT.

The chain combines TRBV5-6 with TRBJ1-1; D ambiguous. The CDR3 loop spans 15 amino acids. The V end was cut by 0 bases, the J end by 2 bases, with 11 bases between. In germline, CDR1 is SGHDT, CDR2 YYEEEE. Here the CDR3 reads CASSLERPTNTEAFF. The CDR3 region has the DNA TGTGCCAGCAGCTTGGAGAGACCTACTAACACTGAAGCTTTCTTT.

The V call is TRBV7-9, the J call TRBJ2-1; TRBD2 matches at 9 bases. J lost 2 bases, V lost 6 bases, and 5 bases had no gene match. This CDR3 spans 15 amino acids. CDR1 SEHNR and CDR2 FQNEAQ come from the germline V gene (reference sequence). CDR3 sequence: CASRNGLATYNEQFF. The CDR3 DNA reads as TGTGCCAGCAGGAACGGACTAGCGACCTACAATGAGCAGTTCTTC.

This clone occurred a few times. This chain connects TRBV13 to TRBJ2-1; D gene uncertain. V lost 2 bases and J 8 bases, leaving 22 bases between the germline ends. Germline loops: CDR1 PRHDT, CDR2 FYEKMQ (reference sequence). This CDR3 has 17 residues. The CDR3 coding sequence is TGTGCCAGCAGCTTAATCCGTGGACCCGAAGATGGGGATGAGCAGTTCTTC. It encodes CASSLIRGPEDGDEQFF.